A single sample gave rise to the 26 T cell receptor beta chains below, sequenced in a study of blood T cells in healthy people across ages. Through a sample-barcoded 5' primer and a J-beta primer mix, a second PCR was run for roughly 6 to 12 cycles. Using its own MiXCR run on the 5' RACE reads, TCRdb lists one record per CDR3 protein. This table holds about 1.8 million distinct CDR3 sequences, 40% to 55% found once. The sample taken for sequencing was blood. The receptors stem from a woman in her forties in good health.

The chain employs TRBV20-1 and TRBJ1-4; TRBD1 matches at 11 bases. With 3 bases clipped from V and 10 bases from J, the junction kept 13 bases outside the gene matches. The CDR3 is 16 amino acids. Germline assignment: CDR1 DFQATT and CDR2 SNEGSKA (reference sequence). The CDR3 region is CSARTPGTGGSGKLFF. DNA of the CDR3: TGCAGTGCTAGGACCCCTGGGACAGGGGGTTCTGGAAAACTGTTTTTT.

To note about this clonotype: A read error is possible here, since a much larger clone lies one base away. The rearrangement links TRBV20-1 to TRBJ1-5, with D tentatively TRBD1 (6 bases). V was trimmed by 3 bases and J by 4 bases, leaving 10 bases between them. The CDR3 covers 13 residues. CDR1 is DFQATT, CDR2 SNEGSKA, per germline (reference sequence). CDR3 sequence: CSASVQGNQPQHF. The CDR3 DNA sequence: TGCAGTGCTAGTGTACAGGGAAATCAGCCCCAGCATTTT.

This clonotype has only a few counts. The V call is TRBV20-1, the J call TRBJ1-6; possibly TRBD1 for D (5 bases). Per the germline V gene, CDR1 is DFQATT and CDR2 is SNEGSKA (reference sequence). CDR3 length: 13 residues. V lost 0 bases and J lost 8, with 8 bases in between. The CDR3 DNA reads as TGCAGTGCTAGAGAGGGGGTTGATTCACCCCTCCACTTT. Its protein is CSAREGVDSPLHF.

This clonotype occurred a few times. This chain joins TRBV9 and TRBJ2-3; TRBD1 matches at 7 bases. Germline CDR1 SGDLS, CDR2 YYNGEE. The ends lost 3 bases at V and 4 bases at J; junction bases unmatched: 17. This CDR3 region has 18 residues. As DNA, the CDR3 is TGTGCCAGCAGCGCAAGGGGGACCGACAGGGAGTACCCAGATACGCAGTATTTT. Translating gives CASSARGTDREYPDTQYF. The full variable domain, rest sourced from reference TRBV9 and TRBJ2-3, is DSGVTQTPKHLITATGQRVTLRCSPRSGDLSVYWYQQSLDQGLQFLIQYYNGEERAKGNILERFSAQQFPDLHSELNLSSLELGDSALYFCASSARGTDREYPDTQYFGPGTRLTVL.

The V and J genes are TRBV7-9 and TRBJ2-3; no reliable D call. Trimming shortened V by 5 bases and J by 2 bases, and 11 bases separated the two germline ends. The CDR3 is made up of 14 amino acids. The germline gives CDR1 SEHNR, CDR2 FQNEAQ (reference sequence). DNA for the CDR3: TGTGCCAGCAGCCCACAGATTATCACAGATACGCAGTATTTT. It is translated as CASSPQIITDTQYF.

The sample holds a few counts of this clonotype. CDR3: CASLGGRENIQYF. The CDR3 DNA is TGTGCCAGCTTGGGGGGGCGAGAAAACATTCAGTACTTC. The chain is built from TRBV28 and TRBJ2-4, with D perhaps TRBD2 (7 bases). The germline gives CDR1 MDHEN, CDR2 SYDVKM. The CDR3 runs to 13 residues. V was shortened by 8 bases and J by 5 bases, with 13 bases between the two germline ends.

This chain joins TRBV5-5 and TRBJ2-7, with a tentative D call TRBD1 (5 bases). This CDR3 comprises 15 residues. Trimming removed 2 bases at V and 3 bases at J, with 15 bases between. Germline CDR1 and CDR2: SGHKS and YYEKEE (reference sequence). The CDR3 reads CASSLGMTEDYEQYF. In DNA form, the CDR3 reads TGTGCCAGCAGCTTAGGGATGACAGAGGACTACGAGCAGTACTTC. Looking up the rest from reference TRBV5-5 and TRBJ2-7 gives the full variable domain: DAGVTQSPTHLIKTRGQQVTLRCSPISGHKSVSWYQQVLGQGPQFIFQYYEKEERGRGNFPDRFSARQFPNYSSELNVNALLLGDSALYLCASSLGMTEDYEQYFGPGTRLTVT.

This clonotype was seen a handful of times. A read error may be the cause here, since a much bigger clone is one base away. The chain recombines TRBV20-1 with TRBJ2-1; D gene ambiguous. TRBJ2-7 matches the DNA end more closely, so the J call is doubtful. The CDR3 totals 14 residues. Germline lookup yields CDR1 DFQATT and CDR2 SNEGSKA (reference sequence). This CDR3 reads CSAYLRSVLNEQYF. The CDR3 nucleotides read TGCAGTGCTTACCTAAGGAGCGTGCTCAATGAGCAGTACTTC.

This chain links TRBV12-3 or TRBV12-4 with TRBJ2-7; D gene uncertain. V was cut by 4 bases and J by 1 base, with 14 bases left in between. This CDR3 region has 15 residues. CDR3 DNA: TGTGCCAGCAGTTCTGGACGGTCCGGATCCTACGAGCAGTACTTC. This sequence encodes CASSSGRSGSYEQYF.

J is TRBJ2-6 and V is TRBV27; D is unclear. This CDR3 region has 17 residues. V lost 4 bases and J lost 0, with 13 bases in between. CDR1 and CDR2 from the germline V gene are MNHEY and SMNVEV (reference sequence). This CDR3 reads CASSYETVTSGANVLTF. The CDR3 nucleotides are TGTGCCAGCAGTTACGAGACGGTGACCTCTGGGGCCAACGTCCTGACTTTC.

The chain carries TRBV7-2 and TRBJ2-1, with D maybe TRBD2 (6 bases). This CDR3 is 15 amino acids long. Trimming cost V 1 base and J 10 bases, with 17 bases left between them. CDR1 SGHTA and CDR2 FQGNSA come from the germline V gene. The CDR3 DNA reads TGTGCCAGCAGCTTAGGCGATCGTCCGGGAGAGGAGCAGTTCTTC. It encodes CASSLGDRPGEEQFF.

Ten or more counts support this clonotype. The V call is TRBV4-3, the J call TRBJ2-5, with TRBD1 matching 10 bases. J was trimmed by 2 bases and V by 1 base; bases with no gene match: 1. The CDR3 sequence is 15 residues long. Per the germline V gene, CDR1 is LGHNA and CDR2 is YSLEER. CDR3: CASSQGTGGQETQYF. The CDR3 bases are TGCGCCAGCAGCCAAGGGACAGGGGGTCAAGAGACCCAGTACTTC.

This sequence joins TRBV28 and TRBJ2-3; D gene ambiguous. V lost 4 bases, J lost 4 bases, and 9 bases lay in between. The CDR3 spans 13 residues. Germline loops: CDR1 MDHEN, CDR2 SYDVKM. The CDR3 sequence: CASSSTYPDTQYF. As DNA, the CDR3 is TGTGCCAGCAGTTCCACTTACCCAGATACGCAGTATTTT. Full variable domain (outside the CDR3, taken from reference TRBV28 and TRBJ2-3): DVKVTQSSRYLVKRTGEKVFLECVQDMDHENMFWYRQDPGLGLRLIYFSYDVKMKEKGDIPEGYSVSREKKERFSLILESASTNQTSMYLCASSSTYPDTQYFGPGTRLTVL.

V usage is TRBV20-1 and J usage is TRBJ2-5, with D maybe TRBD1 (5 bases). This CDR3 has 14 amino acids. The germline gives CDR1 DFQATT, CDR2 SNEGSKA (reference sequence). V lost 3 bases to trimming and J lost 4 bases, with 15 bases between them. This CDR3 reads CSASRWGQGETQYF. Written as DNA, the CDR3 is TGCAGTGCTAGTAGGTGGGGCCAGGGAGAGACCCAGTACTTC.

This chain links TRBV11-2 with TRBJ2-3; 8 bases are a match to TRBD1. Trimming at V came to 4 bases and at J to 5 bases, leaving 11 bases not matched to a gene. Germline values: CDR1 SGHAT, CDR2 FQNNGV. The CDR3 length is 16 residues. The CDR3 region has the DNA TGTGCCAGCAGCTCGCGAATGGGACAGGAAAGAGATACGCAGTATTTT. It yields the protein CASSSRMGQERDTQYF. The whole variable domain, remainder taken from reference TRBV11-2 and TRBJ2-3, is EAGVAQSPRYKIIEKRQSVAFWCNPISGHATLYWYQQILGQGPKLLIQFQNNGVVDDSQLPKDRFSAERLKGVDSTLKIQPAKLEDSAVYLCASSSRMGQERDTQYFGPGTRLTVL.

The genes are TRBV15 and TRBJ2-3; D remains unclear. The germline V gene encodes CDR1 LNHNV and CDR2 YYDKDF (reference sequence). Trimming removed 0 bases from V and 4 bases from J, with 5 bases in between. CDR3 size: 13 residues. CDR3 bases: TGTGCCACCAGCAGAGATATCCCAGATACGCAGTATTTT. Protein sequence: CATSRDIPDTQYF. The full variable domain, with the rest looked up from reference TRBV15 and TRBJ2-3, is DAMVIQNPRYQVTQFGKPVTLSCSQTLNHNVMYWYQQKSSQAPKLLFHYYDKDFNNEADTPDNFQSRRPNTSFCFLDIRSPGLGDTAMYLCATSRDIPDTQYFGPGTRLTVL.

This clonotype was counted only a few times. The V gene is TRBV5-1, the J gene TRBJ2-5, with TRBD1 identical over 8 bases. This CDR3 is built from 16 residues. With 4 bases clipped from V and 5 bases from J, the junction kept 13 bases outside the gene matches. The germline V gene has CDR1 SGHRS and CDR2 YFSETQ. The CDR3 DNA is TGCGCCAGCAGCCCCAGCTTTAACAGGGGGGAGGAGACCCAGTACTTC. Protein sequence: CASSPSFNRGEETQYF.

V usage is TRBV15 and J usage is TRBJ2-3; 11 positions match TRBD2. This CDR3 spans 18 amino acids. The germline gives CDR1 LNHNV, CDR2 YYDKDF (reference sequence). V gave up 0 bases and J gave up 3 bases; unmatched junction bases: 8. This chain's CDR3 is CATSRDPLAGGSTDTQYF. For the CDR3, the DNA is TGTGCCACCAGCAGAGATCCCCTAGCGGGGGGCAGTACAGATACGCAGTATTTT.

The chain links TRBV4-1 to TRBJ1-2, with 9 bases aligning to TRBD1. This CDR3 region has 15 residues. With 7 bases clipped from V and 5 bases from J, the junction kept 11 bases outside the gene matches. Germline values: CDR1 MGHRA, CDR2 YSYEKL. The CDR3 sequence is CASTDRTGGNYGYTF. The CDR3 DNA reads TGCGCCAGCACCGACCGCACAGGGGGCAATTATGGCTACACCTTC.

This sequence joins TRBV5-1 and TRBJ2-4, with TRBD1 identical over 10 bases. The J call could be wrong; TRBJ2-7 is a better fit for the DNA end. CDR1 and CDR2 from the germline V gene are SGHRS and YFSETQ. CDR3 length: 15 amino acids. CDR3 protein: CASSLERTGGYEQYF. CDR3 nucleotides: TGCGCCAGCAGCTTGGAGAGGACAGGGGGCTACGAGCAGTACTTC.

The V call is TRBV4-3, the J call TRBJ2-3; 8 bases line up with TRBD1. Germline-derived CDR1 and CDR2 are LGHNA and YSLEER. The CDR3 is made up of 17 amino acids. Losses at the gene ends were 0 bases for V and 5 bases for J; bases not matched to a gene: 10. The CDR3 sequence: CASSQEASQGVLDTQYF. CDR3 sequence (DNA): TGCGCCAGCAGCCAAGAAGCTTCACAGGGGGTGTTAGATACGCAGTATTTT.

This clonotype was counted a few times. The chain uses TRBV10-3 and TRBJ2-5, with D tentatively TRBD2 (5 bases). V was cut by 6 bases and J by 2 bases, with 13 bases left in between. CDR1 and CDR2 (germline): ENHRY, SYGVKD. CDR3 length: 14 residues. CDR3 DNA: TGTGCCATCAGCCCCAACGGGGATCAAGAGACCCAGTACTTC. Residues: CAISPNGDQETQYF.

The chain is built from TRBV5-1 and TRBJ1-2, with 9 bases matching TRBD1. This CDR3 has 16 residues. Germline V gene sequence: CDR1 SGHRS, CDR2 YFSETQ. V shed 1 base, J shed 5 bases, and the junction held 9 bases outside the gene matches. CDR3 sequence (DNA): TGCGCCAGCAGCTTGCAGGTCTCCGGGACAGGGTATGGCTACACCTTC. It yields the protein CASSLQVSGTGYGYTF.

This clonotype occurred many times. The V gene is TRBV9, the J gene TRBJ2-5; 8 bases agree with TRBD2. V shed 0 bases and J 3 bases; nucleotides not matched to a gene: 10. Germline CDR1 and CDR2: SGDLS and YYNGEE. The CDR3 is made up of 17 amino acids. The CDR3 sequence is CASSVDPSGGTKETQYF. Written as DNA, the CDR3 is TGTGCCAGCAGCGTAGATCCCAGCGGGGGAACAAAAGAGACCCAGTACTTC.

The gene calls are TRBV6-2 or TRBV6-3 and TRBJ1-6, with a weak D call TRBD1 (6 bases). CDR3 length: 15 amino acids. Germline CDR1 MNHEY, CDR2 SVGEGT. V lost 5 bases and J 7 bases, leaving 15 bases between the germline ends. CDR3 loop: CASSLDSFRNSPLHF. CDR3 DNA: TGTGCCAGCAGTCTGGACAGCTTTCGGAATTCACCCCTCCACTTT.

The V gene is TRBV20-1, the J gene TRBJ1-2, with 9 nucleotides matching TRBD1. CDR1 and CDR2 from the germline V gene are DFQATT and SNEGSKA (reference sequence). The V gene end was trimmed by 6 bases and the J gene end by 3 bases; junction bases not matched to a gene: 8. The CDR3 consists of 14 residues. CDR3 bases: TGCAGTGCGAACGACAGGGGGAAAGACTATGGCTACACCTTC. Amino acid sequence: CSANDRGKDYGYTF.